The next 10 T cell receptor beta chains were all read from a single sample in a study of blood T cell repertoires in COVID-19. Clones were read by immunoSEQ multiplex PCR, and TCRdb kept only the in-frame ones, dropping some. The table has some 450,000 clones, about 87% seen once; the top ten hold 0.8% to 1%. Sequencing was done on a sample of peripheral blood. The receptors derive from a man between 18 and 35 years old with COVID-19, enrolled during active disease.

This clone showed up just once. This chain's CDR3 is CASSLAAPNTGELFF. The CDR3 nucleotides read TGTGCCAGCAGCTTAGCGGCGCCGAACACCGGGGAGCTGTTTTTT. The rearrangement joins TRBV6-5 to TRBJ2-2, with D perhaps matching TRBD2 (6 bases). The germline CDR1 and CDR2 sequences are MNHEY and SVGAGI. V gave up 6 bases and J gave up 0 bases, with 11 bases separating them. The CDR3 contains 15 residues.

CDR3 bases: TGTGCCAGCAGTGGTAGCGGGGGGGCCCGGAGAGATACGCAGTATTTT. Protein product: CASSGSGGARRDTQYF. V gene TRBV13 combines with J gene TRBJ2-3; 11 nucleotides align to TRBD2. Germline values: CDR1 PRHDT, CDR2 FYEKMQ (reference sequence). V shed 6 bases, J shed 5 bases, and the junction held 10 bases outside the gene matches. The CDR3 sequence is 16 residues long.

This clone appeared a few times. The rearrangement uses TRBV19 and TRBJ1-5; possibly TRBD1 for D (5 bases). From germline, CDR1 is LNHDA and CDR2 SQIVND (reference sequence). The CDR3 runs 14 residues. V gave up 8 bases and J gave up 7 bases, with 18 bases separating them. The CDR3 sequence: CASGAGLNPQPQHF. The CDR3 bases are TGTGCCAGTGGGGCAGGGCTTAACCCCCAGCCCCAGCATTTT.

The chain's CDR3 is CASRWSGASTDTQYF. As DNA, the CDR3 is TGTGCCAGCAGGTGGAGCGGAGCAAGCACAGATACGCAGTATTTT. The chain links TRBV7-9 to TRBJ2-3; possible D gene TRBD2, 5 bases. Between the trimmed V and J ends, which lost 6 bases and 0 bases, there was a span of 13 bases. The CDR3 sequence is 15 residues long. From germline, CDR1 is SEHNR and CDR2 FQNEAQ (reference sequence).

The chain joins TRBV3-1 (or the pseudogene TRBV3-2) to TRBJ1-2, with TRBD1 identical over 7 bases. This CDR3 contains 15 residues. Germline V lookup: CDR1 LGHDT, CDR2 YNNKEL (reference sequence). Losses at the gene ends were 3 bases for V and 0 bases for J; bases not matched to a gene: 4. This chain's CDR3 is CASSQVDRPNYGYTF. Here the CDR3 DNA reads TGTGCCAGCAGCCAGGTGGACAGGCCTAACTATGGCTACACCTTC.

This clone was seen a single time. The gene calls are TRBV21-1 and TRBJ1-1; the table's D call TRBD1 went unverified against the DNA. TRBV21-1 is designated a pseudogene. The CDR3 covers 12 residues. The chain's CDR3 is CASSSGTAEAFF. As DNA, the CDR3 is TGTGCCAGCAGCTCAGGGACAGCTGAAGCTTTCTTT.

The chain couples TRBV2 to TRBJ2-5; 9 bases map to TRBD1. Germline trimming cut 5 bases from V and 5 bases from J; bases unmatched to any gene: 6. The CDR3 covers 14 residues. CDR1 is SNHLY and CDR2 is FYNNEI in the germline V gene. The CDR3 DNA is TGTGCCAGCAGTCTTACAGGGGGCCACGAGACCCAGTACTTC. This translates into CASSLTGGHETQYF.

With regard to this clone: Mismatch with germline at one junction end may stem from a read error. The CDR3 loop is CASTVLETGELFF. DNA of the CDR3: TGTGCCAGCACCGTACTAGAGACCGGGGAGCTGTTTTTT. The chain carries TRBV9 and TRBJ2-2; D is perhaps TRBD2 (5 bases). The CDR3 length is 13 residues. Germline CDR1 and CDR2: SGDLS and YYNGEE.

V usage is TRBV19 and J usage is TRBJ1-6; D unresolved. The CDR3 runs to 14 residues. V was clipped by 3 bases and J by 9 bases, with 12 bases between them. Germline-derived CDR1 and CDR2 are LNHDA and SQIVND (reference sequence). This chain's CDR3 is CASSMMVESSPLHF. The CDR3 DNA sequence: TGTGCCAGTAGTATGATGGTTGAGAGTTCACCCCTCCACTTT.

This clone has a single count. The chain links TRBV7-9 to TRBJ2-1; D possibly corresponds to TRBD2 (6 bases). The V end lost 6 bases, the J end lost 6 bases, and 9 bases lay between the germline ends. Germline CDR1 is SEHNR and CDR2 is FQNEAQ (reference sequence). The CDR3 sequence is 12 residues long. CDR3: CASRYGGNEQFF. As DNA, the CDR3 is TGTGCCAGCAGATACGGGGGCAATGAGCAGTTCTTC.